A selection of T cell receptor beta chains follows, all from one sample in a study of blood T cell repertoires in COVID-19. The table came from immunoSEQ multiplex PCR; TCRdb's copy has only in-frame clones and leaves some out. Of 250,000 to 300,000 clones in the sample, approximately 85% are singletons; the top ten hold about 1%. Sequenced: PBMCs or T cells enriched from blood (not recorded which). These receptors all stem from a woman between 25 and 40 years old who had recovered from COVID-19. CDR3s include the opening cysteine and the closing phenylalanine or tryptophan. A D gene is named only where the DNA matches it firmly. For some rows the clone size is stated as once, few or many, or as a class when expanded; others skip it.

j_gene	abundance	d_gene	len	v_gene	CDR3aa	CDR3nt
TRBJ1-1	.	.	13	TRBV7-3	CASSLRGAGEAFF	TGTGCCAGCAGCTTAAGAGGCGCAGGGGAAGCTTTCTTT
TRBJ2-1	once	TRBD2	13	TRBV2	CANQPLAGGEQFF	TGTGCCAACCAACCCCTAGCGGGAGGGGAGCAGTTCTTC
TRBJ1-5	.	.	16	TRBV28	CASSGGGLYSNQPQHF	TGTGCCAGCAGTGGAGGTGGGTTATATAGCAATCAGCCCCAGCATTTT
TRBJ2-1	.	TRBD2	16	TRBV24-1	CATSVPGLADYNEQFF	TGTGCCACCAGTGTTCCGGGACTAGCGGACTACAATGAGCAGTTCTTC
TRBJ2-7	.	TRBD2	15	TRBV19	CASSMLAGGPGEQYF	TGTGCCAGTAGTATGCTAGCGGGAGGGCCGGGCGAGCAGTACTTC
TRBJ1-1	.	.	14	TRBV5-6	CASSLYTGNTEAFF	TGTGCCAGCAGCTTGTATACGGGGAACACTGAAGCTTTCTTT
TRBJ1-2	.	.	15	TRBV18	CASSPLSPGVRGYTF	TGTGCCAGCTCACCCCTATCCCCAGGGGTACGCGGCTACACCTTC
TRBJ2-5	.	.	14	TRBV27	CASSLVGAGETQYF	TGTGCCAGCAGTTTAGTTGGGGCAGGGGAGACCCAGTACTTC
TRBJ2-3	.	.	14	TRBV24-1	CATSDFGWADTQYF	TGTGCCACCAGTGATTTCGGGTGGGCAGATACGCAGTATTTT
TRBJ1-3	few	.	12	TRBV28	CASSSQRNTIYF	TGTGCCAGCAGTTCACAGCGAAACACCATATATTTT
TRBJ2-7	.	TRBD1	16	TRBV27	CASRSNTGGAFYEQYF	TGTGCCAGCAGATCCAACACAGGGGGCGCTTTCTACGAGCAGTACTTC
TRBJ1-5	.	.	14	TRBV28	CASSFAAVNQPQHF	TGTGCCAGCAGTTTTGCGGCAGTTAATCAGCCCCAGCATTTT
TRBJ1-6	.	TRBD1	18	TRBV9	CASSAGQGGSSYNSPLHF	TGTGCCAGCAGCGCGGGACAGGGGGGGAGCTCCTATAATTCACCCCTCCACTTT
TRBJ1-4	.	TRBD1	14	TRBV5-1	CASSLSGGGEKLFF	TGCGCCAGCAGCTTGTCAGGGGGCGGTGAAAAACTGTTTTTT
TRBJ2-7	.	.	14	TRBV9	CASSPTGISYEQYF	TGTGCCAGCAGCCCGACCGGGATCTCCTACGAGCAGTACTTC
TRBJ2-3	.	.	15	TRBV9	CASSVTVHEADTQYF	TGTGCCAGCAGCGTAACCGTGCATGAGGCAGATACGCAGTATTTT
TRBJ1-1	.	.	10	TRBV20-1	CSARVQGNHF	TGCAGTGCTAGAGTGCAGGGAAACCACTTT
TRBJ1-1	.	TRBD1	13	TRBV30	CAWETGGAAEAFF	TGTGCCTGGGAGACAGGGGGCGCCGCTGAAGCTTTCTTT
TRBJ1-5	.	.	13	TRBV6-2/TRBV6-3	CASSSGRGQPQHF	TGTGCCAGCAGTTCCGGGAGGGGTCAGCCCCAGCATTTT
TRBJ2-1	.	.	10	TRBV27	CASSSGIQFF	TGTGCCAGCAGTTCAGGGATACAGTTCTTC
TRBJ1-4	.	.	17	TRBV12-2	CASRLLERDRGYEKLFF	TGTGCAAGTCGCTTACTAGAAAGGGACAGGGGATATGAAAAACTGTTTTTT
TRBJ1-2	.	.	13	TRBV30	CAWSEMEYYGYTF	TGTGCCTGGAGTGAGATGGAGTACTATGGCTACACCTTC
TRBJ2-7	.	.	12	TRBV11-2	CASSPLGYEQYF	TGTGCCAGCAGCCCTCTCGGTTACGAGCAGTACTTC
TRBJ1-1	.	TRBD1	16	TRBV27	CASSGSDRGRIFEAFF	TGTGCCAGCAGTGGGTCGGACAGGGGGCGGATTTTCGAAGCTTTCTTT
TRBJ2-2	.	.	17	TRBV7-3	CASSPVINPQNTGELFF	TGTGCCAGCAGCCCAGTGATAAACCCCCAGAACACCGGGGAGCTGTTTTTT
TRBJ1-1	.	.	12	TRBV30	CAWTLPPGGAFF	TGTGCCTGGACCCTCCCTCCGGGGGGAGCTTTCTTT
TRBJ2-1	.	TRBD1	11	TRBV10-1	CASSDRGEQFF	TGCGCCAGCAGCGACAGGGGTGAGCAGTTCTTC
TRBJ1-1	.	.	13	TRBV27	CASSLFPVSEAFF	TGTGCCAGCAGTTTATTTCCGGTCTCTGAAGCTTTCTTT